This is a list of T cell receptor beta chains from one sample in a study of blood T cell repertoires in COVID-19. Clones were sequenced by immunoSEQ multiplex PCR, and TCRdb holds only the in-frame ones, with some missing. The sample holds about 12,000 clones, 80% to 95% seen once. The source material was peripheral blood. The receptor set was obtained from a woman in her seventies with active COVID-19. Each CDR3 is given with its conserved first and last residue. Each record gives: V gene, D gene, J gene, clone size, CDR3 protein, CDR3 DNA. A D gene is named only where the DNA matches it firmly. The size entry is marked missing in some rows and otherwise reads once, few, many or a size class.

V: TRBV9; D: .; J: TRBJ2-1; size: .; CDR3: CASSSSGSGTYNEQFF; DNA: TGTGCCAGCAGCTCCTCCGGGTCCGGGACCTACAATGAGCAGTTCTTC
V: TRBV24-1; D: TRBD2; J: TRBJ2-2; size: .; CDR3: CATRAPGLAGLTGELFF; DNA: TGTGCCACCAGGGCCCCTGGACTAGCGGGACTCACCGGGGAGCTGTTTTTT
V: TRBV5-4; D: .; J: TRBJ2-3; size: .; CDR3: CASSLAGNADTQYF; DNA: TGTGCCAGCAGTCTCGCGGGAAATGCAGATACGCAGTATTTT
V: TRBV3-1/TRBV3-2; D: TRBD2; J: TRBJ2-2; size: .; CDR3: CASSQRTSGDTGELFF; DNA: TGTGCCAGCAGCCAAAGGACTAGCGGGGACACCGGGGAGCTGTTTTTT
V: TRBV3-1/TRBV3-2; D: .; J: TRBJ2-7; size: once; CDR3: CASSQFAYEQYF; DNA: TGTGCCAGCAGCCAATTCGCCTACGAGCAGTACTTC
V: TRBV18; D: TRBD2; J: TRBJ2-5; size: .; CDR3: CASSPAHGEGETQYF; DNA: TGTGCCAGCTCACCCGCACACGGGGAGGGGGAGACCCAGTACTTC
V: TRBV24-1; D: TRBD1; J: TRBJ2-7; size: .; CDR3: CATRNRGHYEQYF; DNA: TGTGCCACCAGGAACAGGGGGCACTACGAGCAGTACTTC
V: TRBV10-2; D: TRBD2; J: TRBJ2-1; size: once; CDR3: CASRIAGVGYNEQFF; DNA: TGCGCCAGCAGGATAGCGGGAGTAGGGTACAATGAGCAGTTCTTC
V: TRBV19; D: TRBD2; J: TRBJ2-5; size: .; CDR3: CASSDLAGVRETQYF; DNA: TGTGCCAGTAGTGATCTAGCGGGAGTACGGGAGACCCAGTACTTC
V: TRBV30; D: .; J: TRBJ2-7; size: few; CDR3: CAWSLRDWGDF; DNA: TGTGCCTGGAGCCTCCGGGACTGGGGGGACTTC
V: TRBV11-3; D: TRBD2; J: TRBJ2-1; size: .; CDR3: CASSPTSGAYNEQFF; DNA: TGTGCCAGCAGCCCCACTAGCGGAGCCTACAATGAGCAGTTCTTC
V: TRBV18; D: TRBD1; J: TRBJ1-4; size: .; CDR3: CASSPTTGNPNEKLFF; DNA: TGTGCCAGCTCACCGACGACAGGGAACCCTAATGAAAAACTGTTTTTT
V: TRBV6-4; D: .; J: TRBJ2-1; size: .; CDR3: CASSDAGLVYNEQFF; DNA: TGTGCCAGCAGTGACGCTGGACTGGTCTACAATGAGCAGTTCTTC
V: TRBV12-3/TRBV12-4; D: .; J: TRBJ1-5; size: .; CDR3: CASRQSNQPQHF; DNA: TGTGCCAGCAGACAGAGCAATCAGCCCCAGCATTTT
V: TRBV11-2; D: TRBD2; J: TRBJ2-7; size: .; CDR3: CASSGPGLARYEQYF; DNA: TGTGCCAGCAGCGGGCCCGGACTAGCGCGATACGAGCAGTACTTC
V: TRBV19; D: TRBD2; J: TRBJ2-1; size: .; CDR3: CASSIVLAVYNEQFF; DNA: TGTGCCAGTAGTATAGTACTAGCGGTGTACAATGAGCAGTTCTTC
V: TRBV28; D: .; J: TRBJ1-5; size: .; CDR3: CASSLGEGNQPQHF; DNA: TGTGCCAGCAGCCTTGGGGAGGGCAATCAGCCCCAGCATTTT
V: TRBV27; D: TRBD2; J: TRBJ2-7; size: .; CDR3: CASSLIPREFSEQYF; DNA: TGTGCCAGCAGTTTGATTCCGCGGGAGTTTAGCGAGCAGTACTTC
V: TRBV7-9; D: TRBD2; J: TRBJ2-3; size: .; CDR3: CASSWTSATDTQYF; DNA: TGTGCCAGCAGCTGGACTAGCGCCACAGATACGCAGTATTTT
V: TRBV30; D: TRBD1; J: TRBJ2-7; size: .; CDR3: CAWSVDRANEQYF; DNA: TGTGCCTGGAGTGTGGACAGGGCTAACGAGCAGTACTTC
V: TRBV7-8; D: TRBD1; J: TRBJ2-6; size: .; CDR3: CASSPERTGVVRGANVLTF; DNA: TGTGCCAGCAGCCCAGAGCGGACAGGGGTGGTGAGAGGGGCCAACGTCCTGACTTTC
V: TRBV7-9; D: .; J: TRBJ2-5; size: .; CDR3: CASSLRTGVSARIETQYF; DNA: TGTGCCAGCAGCTTACGTACAGGCGTGTCCGCCAGGATAGAGACCCAGTACTTC
V: TRBV27; D: TRBD1; J: TRBJ2-1; size: .; CDR3: CASNRGGAQYNEQFF; DNA: TGTGCCAGCAATCGAGGGGGCGCGCAATACAATGAGCAGTTCTTC
V: TRBV18; D: .; J: TRBJ1-1; size: .; CDR3: CASSESQGTEAFF; DNA: TGTGCCTCCTCCGAGTCCCAGGGGACTGAAGCTTTCTTT
V: TRBV27; D: TRBD1; J: TRBJ1-1; size: .; CDR3: CASSIRTGSTEAFF; DNA: TGTGCCAGCAGTATCAGGACAGGGAGCACTGAAGCTTTCTTT
V: TRBV28; D: .; J: TRBJ1-3; size: .; CDR3: CASTTAAASGNTIYF; DNA: TGTGCCAGCACCACCGCCGCGGCCTCTGGAAACACCATATATTTT
V: TRBV19; D: TRBD1; J: TRBJ1-2; size: .; CDR3: CASRALDRRDGGYTF; DNA: TGTGCCAGTAGGGCTTTGGACAGGAGGGATGGTGGCTACACCTTC
V: TRBV10-2; D: .; J: TRBJ2-1; size: .; CDR3: CASSESGYNEQFF; DNA: TGCGCCAGCAGTGAATCGGGTTACAATGAGCAGTTCTTC
V: TRBV24-1; D: .; J: TRBJ2-3; size: .; CDR3: CATSQPSLDTQYF; DNA: TGTGCCACCTCACAGCCGTCACTAGATACGCAGTATTTT
V: TRBV7-9; D: TRBD1; J: TRBJ1-1; size: .; CDR3: CASSLDRGLGYTEAFF; DNA: TGTGCCAGCAGCTTGGACAGGGGGCTCGGGTACACTGAAGCTTTCTTT
V: TRBV28; D: TRBD1; J: TRBJ1-4; size: .; CDR3: CASSLGDRLNEKLFF; DNA: TGTGCCAGCAGTTTGGGGGACAGGTTAAATGAAAAACTGTTTTTT
V: TRBV11-2; D: .; J: TRBJ2-1; size: once; CDR3: CASSPESYNEQFF; DNA: TGTGCCAGCAGCCCCGAGTCCTACAATGAGCAGTTCTTC
V: TRBV3-1/TRBV3-2; D: .; J: TRBJ1-5; size: .; CDR3: CASSQLSDQPQHF; DNA: TGTGCCAGCAGCCAATTGAGTGATCAGCCCCAGCATTTT
V: TRBV7-3; D: TRBD2; J: TRBJ2-2; size: once; CDR3: CASSRTSDRIAGELFF; DNA: TGTGCCAGCAGCCGGACTAGCGACCGAATCGCGGGGGAGCTGTTTTTT
V: TRBV5-1; D: .; J: TRBJ2-5; size: .; CDR3: CASSFDSQETQYF; DNA: TGCGCCAGCAGCTTTGACTCTCAAGAGACCCAGTACTTC
V: TRBV7-7; D: TRBD2; J: TRBJ2-3; size: .; CDR3: CASRLQRGTTDTQYF; DNA: TGTGCCAGCAGGCTTCAGCGGGGAACCACAGATACGCAGTATTTT
V: TRBV24-1; D: TRBD2; J: TRBJ2-3; size: .; CDR3: CATSDSSAGSTDTQYF; DNA: TGTGCCACCAGTGATTCTTCAGCGGGGAGCACAGATACGCAGTATTTT
V: TRBV28; D: .; J: TRBJ2-3; size: .; CDR3: CASSRWTDTQYF; DNA: TGTGCCAGCAGTCGGTGGACAGATACGCAGTATTTT
V: TRBV11-3; D: .; J: TRBJ1-1; size: .; CDR3: CASGSALNTEAFF; DNA: TGTGCCAGCGGTTCAGCGCTTAACACTGAAGCTTTCTTT
V: TRBV10-3; D: TRBD2; J: TRBJ2-5; size: once; CDR3: CAISEPSASGTGTQYF; DNA: TGTGCCATCAGTGAGCCATCCGCTAGCGGCACTGGGACCCAGTACTTC
V: TRBV19; D: .; J: TRBJ1-2; size: .; CDR3: CASAYQGYGYTF; DNA: TGTGCCAGTGCGTATCAGGGATATGGCTACACCTTC
V: TRBV28; D: TRBD2; J: TRBJ2-1; size: .; CDR3: CASYASGRLNEQFF; DNA: TGTGCCAGTTATGCTAGCGGGAGACTCAATGAGCAGTTCTTC
V: TRBV29-1; D: TRBD1; J: TRBJ2-5; size: .; CDR3: CSVPTGGYETQYF; DNA: TGCAGCGTTCCCACAGGGGGCTACGAGACCCAGTACTTC
V: TRBV5-1; D: TRBD1; J: TRBJ2-7; size: .; CDR3: CASSLGQGRPYEQYF; DNA: TGCGCCAGCAGCTTGGGACAGGGCCGTCCCTACGAGCAGTACTTC
V: TRBV4-3; D: TRBD2; J: TRBJ2-1; size: .; CDR3: CASSQEWTSGEQFF; DNA: TGCGCCAGCAGCCAAGAATGGACTAGCGGCGAGCAGTTCTTC
V: TRBV11-2; D: .; J: TRBJ2-3; size: .; CDR3: CASSLLGRSTQYF; DNA: TGTGCCAGCAGCTTATTGGGGCGGAGTACGCAGTATTTT
V: TRBV18; D: .; J: TRBJ1-4; size: .; CDR3: CASSPQKSGFEKLFF; DNA: TGTGCCAGCTCACCACAGAAGTCGGGATTTGAAAAACTGTTTTTT
V: TRBV7-8; D: TRBD1; J: TRBJ1-2; size: .; CDR3: CASSLVGTGGGYTF; DNA: TGTGCCAGCAGCTTAGTTGGGACAGGGGGAGGCTACACCTTC
V: TRBV7-2; D: .; J: TRBJ1-6; size: .; CDR3: CASSQQGGGSSPLHF; DNA: TGTGCCAGCAGCCAACAAGGAGGAGGGAGTTCACCCCTCCACTTT
V: TRBV1; D: .; J: TRBJ2-4; size: .; CDR3: CTSSQEAQGADIQYF; DNA: TGCACCAGCAGCCAAGAGGCACAGGGCGCGGACATTCAGTACTTC
V: TRBV24-1; D: TRBD2; J: TRBJ2-3; size: .; CDR3: CATSDSYSGSSPDTQYF; DNA: TGTGCCACCAGTGATTCCTATAGCGGGAGTTCACCAGATACGCAGTATTTT
V: TRBV5-6; D: .; J: TRBJ1-1; size: .; CDR3: CASSRQGYTEAFF; DNA: TGTGCCAGCAGCCGTCAGGGCTACACTGAAGCTTTCTTT
V: TRBV27; D: .; J: TRBJ2-1; size: .; CDR3: CASSSRSSGWGTSYNEQFF; DNA: TGTGCCAGCAGTTCCCGCTCTTCGGGTTGGGGCACCTCCTACAATGAGCAGTTCTTC